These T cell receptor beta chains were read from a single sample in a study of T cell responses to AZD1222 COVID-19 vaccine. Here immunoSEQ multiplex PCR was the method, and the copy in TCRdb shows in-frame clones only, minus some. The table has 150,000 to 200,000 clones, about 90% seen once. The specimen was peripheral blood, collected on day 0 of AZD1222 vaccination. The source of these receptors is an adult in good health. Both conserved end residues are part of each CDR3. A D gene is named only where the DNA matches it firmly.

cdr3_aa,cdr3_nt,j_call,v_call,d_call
CASSPPGASEAFF,TGTGCCAGCAGCCCCCCGGGGGCAAGTGAAGCTTTCTTT,TRBJ1-1,TRBV28,NA
CASSPSTPPGGHEQYF,TGTGCCAGCAGCCCATCGACCCCCCCAGGGGGCCACGAGCAGTACTTC,TRBJ2-7,TRBV7-9,TRBD1
CAWSAGYYGYTF,TGTGCCTGGAGTGCAGGGTACTATGGCTACACCTTC,TRBJ1-2,TRBV30,NA
CASRGSGVGDYGYTF,TGTGCCAGTAGGGGGTCTGGGGTCGGAGACTATGGCTACACCTTC,TRBJ1-2,TRBV19,NA
CASSPGPGRASYEQYF,TGTGCCAGCAGCCCCGGACCGGGGAGGGCCTCCTACGAGCAGTACTTC,TRBJ2-7,TRBV7-2,TRBD2
CASSPPTPTGELFF,TGTGCCAGCAGCCCCCCGACCCCCACCGGGGAGCTGTTTTTT,TRBJ2-2,TRBV9,NA
CATLTLTIRSLEAFF,TGTGCCACCCTTACATTAACCATACGTAGCCTTGAAGCTTTCTTT,TRBJ1-1,TRBV28,NA
CASSRDRVCQPQHF,TGTGCCAGCAGCCGGGACAGGGTATGTCAGCCCCAGCATTTT,TRBJ1-5,TRBV14,TRBD1
CASSSLSENTGELFF,TGTGCCAGCAGCTCTCTATCGGAGAACACCGGGGAGCTGTTTTTT,TRBJ2-2,TRBV7-9,NA
CAPRTGRTALFEQYF,TGTGCCCCCAGGACAGGGCGGACCGCCCTCTTCGAGCAGTACTTC,TRBJ2-7,TRBV30,TRBD1